This record covers a single TCR beta chain. This sample is drawn from a study of multiple sclerosis patients with progressive multifocal leukoencephalopathy. Described time point: time of PML onset. The T3 samples were drawn when PML began. Clones were read by immunoSEQ multiplex PCR, and TCRdb kept only the in-frame ones, dropping some. The table shows some 28,000 clones, with more than 80% occurring only once. The sequences come from PBMCs, collected from a patient treated with natalizumab. The receptor's source is a woman aged 25 to 39 with progressive multifocal leukoencephalopathy.

The DNA for the CDR3 is TGTGCCAGTAAGACTAGCTCCTACGAGCAGTACTTC. As protein: CASKTSSYEQYF. The rearrangement joins TRBV2 to TRBJ2-5; D perhaps matches TRBD2 (6 bases). Near its end, the DNA agrees better with TRBJ2-7, so the J call may be wrong. Germline V gives CDR1 SNHLY, CDR2 FYNNEI. The CDR3 is 12 amino acids.